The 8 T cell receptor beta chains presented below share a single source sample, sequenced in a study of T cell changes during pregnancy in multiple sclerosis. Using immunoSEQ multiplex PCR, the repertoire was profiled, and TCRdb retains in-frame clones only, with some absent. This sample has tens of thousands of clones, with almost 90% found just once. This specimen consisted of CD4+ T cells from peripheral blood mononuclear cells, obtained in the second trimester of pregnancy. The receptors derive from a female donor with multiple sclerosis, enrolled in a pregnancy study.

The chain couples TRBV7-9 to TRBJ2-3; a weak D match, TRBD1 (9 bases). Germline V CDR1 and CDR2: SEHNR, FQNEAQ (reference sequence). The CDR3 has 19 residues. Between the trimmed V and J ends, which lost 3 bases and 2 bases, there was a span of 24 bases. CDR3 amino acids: CASSFPGQGSGRATDTQYF. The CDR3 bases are TGTGCCAGCAGCTTCCCGGGACAGGGATCCGGGAGGGCCACAGATACGCAGTATTTT.

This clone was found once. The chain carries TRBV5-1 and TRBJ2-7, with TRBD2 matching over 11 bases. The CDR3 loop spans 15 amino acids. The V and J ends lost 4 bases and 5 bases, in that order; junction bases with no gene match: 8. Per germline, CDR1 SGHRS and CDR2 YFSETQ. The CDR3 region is CASSPIKTSGNEQYF. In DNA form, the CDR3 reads TGCGCCAGCAGCCCCATTAAGACTAGCGGGAACGAGCAGTACTTC.

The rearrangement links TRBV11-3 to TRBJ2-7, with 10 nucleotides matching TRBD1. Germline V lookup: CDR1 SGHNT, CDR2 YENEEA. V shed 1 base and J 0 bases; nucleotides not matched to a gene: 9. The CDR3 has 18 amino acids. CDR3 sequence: CASSLGATGGYSSYEQYF. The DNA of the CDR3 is TGTGCCAGCAGCTTAGGAGCGACAGGGGGCTATAGCTCCTACGAGCAGTACTTC.

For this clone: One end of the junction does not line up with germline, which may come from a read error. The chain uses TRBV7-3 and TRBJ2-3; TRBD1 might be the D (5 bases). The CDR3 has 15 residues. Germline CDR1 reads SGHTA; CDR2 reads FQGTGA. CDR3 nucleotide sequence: TGTGCCAGCAGCCTAACAGACCTTGGGGCCGATACGCAGTATTTT. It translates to CASSLTDLGADTQYF.

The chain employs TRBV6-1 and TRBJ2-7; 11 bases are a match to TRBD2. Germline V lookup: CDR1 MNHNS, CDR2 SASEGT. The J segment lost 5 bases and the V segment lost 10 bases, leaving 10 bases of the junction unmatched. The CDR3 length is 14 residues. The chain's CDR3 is CATRLAGGRHEQYF. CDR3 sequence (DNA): TGTGCCACAAGGCTAGCGGGAGGTCGTCACGAGCAGTACTTC.

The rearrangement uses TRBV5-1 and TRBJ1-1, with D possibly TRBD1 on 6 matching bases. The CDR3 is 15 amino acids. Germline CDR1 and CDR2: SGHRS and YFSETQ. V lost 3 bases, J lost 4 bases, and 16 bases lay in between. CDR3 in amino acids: CASSWRGGWGTEAFF. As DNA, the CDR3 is TGCGCCAGCAGCTGGAGGGGGGGATGGGGCACTGAAGCTTTCTTT.

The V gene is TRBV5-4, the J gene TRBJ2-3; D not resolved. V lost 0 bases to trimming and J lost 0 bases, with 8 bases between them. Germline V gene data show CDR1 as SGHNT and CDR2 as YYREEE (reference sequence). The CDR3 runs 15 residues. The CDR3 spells CASSLEHASTDTQYF. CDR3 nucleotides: TGTGCCAGCAGCTTGGAACATGCTAGCACAGATACGCAGTATTTT.

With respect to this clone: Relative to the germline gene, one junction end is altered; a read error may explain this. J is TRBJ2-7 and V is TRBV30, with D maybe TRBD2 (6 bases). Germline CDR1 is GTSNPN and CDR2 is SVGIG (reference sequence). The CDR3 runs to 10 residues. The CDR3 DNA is TGTGCCTGGAGTGTACATCGGCGGGGTTTC. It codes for CAWSVHRRGF.